The 25 T cell receptor beta chains below come from one sample, sequenced in a study of shared clonotypes between healthy human individuals. Here immunoSEQ multiplex PCR was the method, and the copy in TCRdb shows in-frame clones only, minus some. This sample has some 120,000 clones, with more than 65% found just once. The sequenced sample consisted of memory CD8+ T cells sorted from blood. Noted subset: CD45RO+ cells pooled with CCR7-negative TemRA cells. Source of these receptors: a woman aged 25 to 39 in good health.

This chain uses TRBV25-1 with TRBJ1-6; weak D call: TRBD1 (5 bases). CDR1 MGHDK and CDR2 SYGVNS come from the germline V gene. This CDR3 contains 14 residues. V was pared by 0 bases and J by 6 bases, with 6 bases between. The CDR3 DNA is TGTGCCAGCAGTGAATACAGGGTTAATTCACCCCTCCACTTT. Its protein product is CASSEYRVNSPLHF.

The chain employs TRBV28 and TRBJ2-2; D might be TRBD1 or TRBD2, each matching 6 bases. V lost 7 bases and J 3 bases, leaving 12 bases between the germline ends. The CDR3 consists of 14 residues. Per the germline V gene, CDR1 is MDHEN and CDR2 is SYDVKM. In DNA form, the CDR3 reads TGTGCCAGCAAGGCAGGGGAGGACACCGGGGAGCTGTTTTTT. Encoded protein: CASKAGEDTGELFF.

This chain joins TRBV30 and TRBJ2-1; 10 bases agree with TRBD2. CDR1 is GTSNPN, CDR2 SVGIG, per germline (reference sequence). The CDR3 contains 14 residues. V trimming: 3 bases; J trimming: 7 bases; junction bases outside the gene matches: 6. CDR3 sequence reads: CAWSPLAGNNEQFF. For the CDR3, the DNA is TGTGCCTGGAGCCCACTAGCGGGGAATAATGAGCAGTTCTTC.

The rearrangement joins TRBV28 to TRBJ1-4; D is unresolved. CDR1 is MDHEN and CDR2 is SYDVKM in the germline V gene. This CDR3 is built from 13 residues. With 3 bases removed from V and 8 bases from J, the gap between germline ends came to 10 bases. The CDR3 spells CASSFNLGEKLFF. The CDR3 DNA reads as TGTGCCAGCAGTTTCAATTTAGGGGAAAAACTGTTTTTT.

This clone showed up just a few times. The genes are TRBV2 and TRBJ2-7, with D unclear. V dropped 4 bases and J dropped 0 bases, with 10 bases sitting between them. The CDR3 is 14 residues long. Germline-derived CDR1 and CDR2 are SNHLY and FYNNEI. The CDR3, as DNA: TGTGCCAGCAGTGGAGAGAGTAGCTCCTACGAGCAGTACTTC. Translation: CASSGESSSYEQYF.

The CDR3 DNA is TGTGCCAGCAGTGAAGAAAATAGCGGGAGCCACGAGCAGTACTTC. It yields the protein CASSEENSGSHEQYF. The V gene is TRBV6-1, the J gene TRBJ2-5; 9 nucleotides line up with TRBD2. Matching the DNA end better, TRBJ2-7 makes the J call doubtful. The CDR3 runs 15 residues. Germline V gives CDR1 MNHNS, CDR2 SASEGT.

The gene calls are TRBV2 and TRBJ2-5; possibly TRBD2 for D (6 bases). The CDR3 contains 16 residues. Germline V gene data show CDR1 as SNHLY and CDR2 as FYNNEI. V was pared by 1 base and J by 5 bases, with 17 bases between. Here the CDR3 DNA reads TGTGCCAGCAGTGAAGTCCGGGGGTTTGTTGGTGAGACCCAGTACTTC. Protein: CASSEVRGFVGETQYF.

CDR3 bases: TGTGCCAGCAGTAACCGACAGGGCCCTGAGCAGTTCTTC. Its protein product is CASSNRQGPEQFF. This chain connects TRBV2 to TRBJ2-1; 7 bases align to TRBD1. The germline gives CDR1 SNHLY, CDR2 FYNNEI. This CDR3 region has 13 residues. V trimming: 5 bases; J trimming: 9 bases; junction bases outside the gene matches: 7.

The CDR3 region has the DNA TGTGCCAGCAGTCTAATTCTTATAGTCCCGTTCTACGAGCAGTACTTC. Translated: CASSLILIVPFYEQYF. The rearrangement joins TRBV28 to TRBJ2-7; the D is unclear. The CDR3 runs 16 residues. V was shortened by 5 bases and J by 3 bases, with 20 bases between the two germline ends. Germline V gene lookup returns CDR1 MDHEN and CDR2 SYDVKM.

The rearrangement joins TRBV29-1 to TRBJ2-5; 7 positions agree with TRBD1. Near its end, the DNA agrees better with TRBJ2-7, so the J call may be wrong. The CDR3 totals 16 residues. Germline V CDR1 and CDR2: SQVTM, ANQGSEA. The CDR3 DNA follows: TGCAGCGTTGCTTCATTTTTGGGACAGAGTAACTACGAGCAGTACTTC. Residues: CSVASFLGQSNYEQYF.

V gene TRBV28 combines with J gene TRBJ2-7; no clear D. Trimming left V 10 bases short and J 0 bases short, with 13 bases between. The CDR3 has 13 residues. Looked up from germline, CDR1 is MDHEN and CDR2 is SYDVKM. This CDR3 is CATLTQSSYEQYF. The CDR3 coding sequence is TGTGCCACCCTCACTCAGAGCTCCTACGAGCAGTACTTC. Filled out from reference TRBV28 and TRBJ2-7, the complete variable domain reads DVKVTQSSRYLVKRTGEKVFLECVQDMDHENMFWYRQDPGLGLRLIYFSYDVKMKEKGDIPEGYSVSREKKERFSLILESASTNQTSMYLCATLTQSSYEQYFGPGTRLTVT.

This clone was counted a few times. The CDR3 sequence is CTSSQGDRGIDYGYTF. Here the CDR3 DNA reads TGCACCAGCAGCCAAGGGGACAGGGGAATTGACTATGGCTACACCTTC. The rearrangement uses TRBV1 and TRBJ1-2; the DNA was not used to check the table's D call, TRBD1. TRBV1 is given as a pseudogene. The CDR3 is 16 residues long.

The gene calls are TRBV28 and TRBJ1-1, with D unclear. The CDR3 length is 11 residues. Trimming took 8 bases from V and 7 from J, leaving 11 bases between them. Germline V gene sequence: CDR1 MDHEN, CDR2 SYDVKM. CDR3 sequence reads: CASLKWGEAFF. The DNA for the CDR3 is TGTGCCAGCCTAAAATGGGGTGAAGCTTTCTTT. The full variable domain, rest sourced from reference TRBV28 and TRBJ1-1, is DVKVTQSSRYLVKRTGEKVFLECVQDMDHENMFWYRQDPGLGLRLIYFSYDVKMKEKGDIPEGYSVSREKKERFSLILESASTNQTSMYLCASLKWGEAFFGQGTRLTVV.

The chain couples TRBV7-2 to TRBJ2-1, with TRBD1 matching over 8 bases. After removal of 5 bases from V and 8 bases from J, the junction contained 8 bases not matched to a gene. This CDR3 spans 14 amino acids. From germline, CDR1 is SGHTA and CDR2 FQGNSA. CDR3 amino acids: CASSGGQGWYEQFF. The DNA of the CDR3 is TGTGCCAGCAGCGGAGGACAGGGTTGGTATGAGCAGTTCTTC. Full variable domain (missing parts from reference TRBV7-2 and TRBJ2-1): GAGVSQSPSNKVTEKGKDVELRCDPISGHTALYWYRQSLGQGLEFLIYFQGNSAPDKSGLPSDRFSAERTGGSVSTLTIQRTQQEDSAVYLCASSGGQGWYEQFFGPGTRLTVL.

This rearrangement joins TRBV7-9 to TRBJ1-3; D not certain. The germline V gene has CDR1 SEHNR and CDR2 FQNEAQ (reference sequence). Trimming took 1 base from V and 0 from J, leaving 4 bases between them. This CDR3 has 14 amino acids. The CDR3 nucleotides read TGTGCCAGCAGCTTAGAGGTCTCTGGAAACACCATATATTTT. It yields the protein CASSLEVSGNTIYF.

This sequence joins TRBV19 and TRBJ1-5; D uncertain. The ends were cut back, 4 bases at V and 0 bases at J, with 10 bases in the middle. The CDR3 contains 15 residues. Germline CDR1 reads LNHDA; CDR2 reads SQIVND (reference sequence). The DNA of the CDR3 is TGTGCCAGTAGTAACGGAGAATATAGCAATCAGCCCCAGCATTTT. Its translation is CASSNGEYSNQPQHF.

This chain joins TRBV25-1 and TRBJ1-5; D remains unclear. The CDR3 is made up of 14 amino acids. V gave up 1 base and J gave up 1 base, with 5 bases separating them. Looked up from germline, CDR1 is MGHDK and CDR2 is SYGVNS. CDR3 residues: CASSESDSNQPQHF. In DNA form, the CDR3 reads TGTGCCAGCAGTGAATCTGACAGCAATCAGCCCCAGCATTTT.

The CDR3 nucleotides are TGCGCCAGCAGCCAAGTAGGGTACAGGGGGCCTCCGAACACTGAAGCTTTCTTT. Encoded protein: CASSQVGYRGPPNTEAFF. The chain has TRBV4-1 and TRBJ1-1, with TRBD1 matching 9 bases. The germline CDR1 and CDR2 sequences are MGHRA and YSYEKL. With V trimmed by 1 base and J by 1 base, 10 bases remained unmatched. CDR3 size: 18 residues.

The rearrangement joins TRBV6-4 to TRBJ2-1, with 8 bases aligning to TRBD2. This CDR3 comprises 13 residues. Germline CDR1 and CDR2: MRHNA and SNTAGT. The J segment lost 10 bases and the V segment lost 2 bases, leaving 4 bases of the junction unmatched. CDR3 in DNA: TGTGCCAGCAGTGACCGCTCTAGCGGGGAGCAGTTCTTC. Protein: CASSDRSSGEQFF.

This clone appeared a few times. This sequence joins TRBV19 and TRBJ2-5, with D possibly being TRBD2 (6 bases). There are 12 residues in the CDR3. CDR1 and CDR2 (germline): LNHDA, SQIVND (reference sequence). Trimming removed 5 bases at V and 7 bases at J, with 11 bases between. In nucleotides, the CDR3 is TGTGCCAGTAGTGAGGGGACTGGGACCCAGTACTTC. This translates into CASSEGTGTQYF.

The rearrangement joins TRBV11-2 to TRBJ2-7; D perhaps matches TRBD1 (6 bases). The CDR3 sequence is 15 residues long. The germline gives CDR1 SGHAT, CDR2 FQNNGV. Trimming left V 0 bases short and J 2 bases short, with 11 bases between. The CDR3 bases are TGTGCCAGCAGCTTAGATTGGGGGCACGCCTACGAGCAGTACTTC. Amino acids: CASSLDWGHAYEQYF.

This clone was detected a few times. V and J are TRBV27 and TRBJ2-7; D is possibly TRBD2 (5 bases). This CDR3 comprises 16 residues. The V gene lost 4 bases and the J gene lost 2 bases, with 18 bases spanning the gap. Germline-derived CDR1 and CDR2 are MNHEY and SMNVEV (reference sequence). CDR3 nucleotide sequence: TGTGCCAGCAGTTCCTCATCGGGATCTGTACCCTACGAGCAGTACTTC. This translates into CASSSSSGSVPYEQYF.

This clone was detected many times. The chain recombines TRBV29-1 with TRBJ1-2, with D uncertain. CDR1 is SQVTM and CDR2 is ANQGSEA in the germline V gene. V lost 2 bases and J lost 4, with 20 bases in between. The CDR3 totals 16 residues. The CDR3 protein is CSVETLPPRTVYGYTF. In DNA, the CDR3 is TGCAGCGTTGAAACCCTCCCACCCAGAACCGTCTATGGCTACACCTTC.

The sample holds a few counts of this clone. V is TRBV25-1 and J is TRBJ1-5; D unclear. The germline V and J ends were trimmed by 3 bases and 1 base, with 16 bases remaining between them. The CDR3 length is 17 residues. Germline V lookup: CDR1 MGHDK, CDR2 SYGVNS. The CDR3 DNA follows: TGTGCCAGCAGTGATATTCGGGAGACCAGGAGCAATCAGCCCCAGCATTTT. It yields the protein CASSDIRETRSNQPQHF.

V and J are TRBV5-4 and TRBJ2-7; TRBD2 might be the D (5 bases). There are 14 residues in the CDR3. Germline CDR1 SGHNT, CDR2 YYREEE (reference sequence). Trimming removed 2 bases from V and 5 bases from J, with 14 bases in between. CDR3 region: CASSFSERNNEQYF. The CDR3 DNA reads as TGTGCCAGCAGCTTTAGTGAGCGGAACAACGAGCAGTACTTC.